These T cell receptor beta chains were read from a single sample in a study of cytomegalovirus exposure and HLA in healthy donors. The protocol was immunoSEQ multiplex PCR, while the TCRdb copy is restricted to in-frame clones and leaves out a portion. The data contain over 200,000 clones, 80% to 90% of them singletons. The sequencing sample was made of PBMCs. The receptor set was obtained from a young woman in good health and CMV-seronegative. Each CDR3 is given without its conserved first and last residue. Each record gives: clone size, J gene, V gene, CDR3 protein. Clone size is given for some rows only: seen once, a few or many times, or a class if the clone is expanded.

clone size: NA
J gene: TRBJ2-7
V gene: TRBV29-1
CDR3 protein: SVEGRDRHEQY

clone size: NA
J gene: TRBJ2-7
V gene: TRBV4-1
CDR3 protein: ASSQEAKSSTYEQY

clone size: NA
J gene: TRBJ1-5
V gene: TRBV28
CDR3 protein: ASSFFQNQPQH

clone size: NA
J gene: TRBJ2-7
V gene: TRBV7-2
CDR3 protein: ASSLGTSGRSYEQY

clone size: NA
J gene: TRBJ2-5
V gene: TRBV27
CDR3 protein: ASSPRNLEETQY

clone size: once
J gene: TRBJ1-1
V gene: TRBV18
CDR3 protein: ASSPPPSYRVSDTEAF

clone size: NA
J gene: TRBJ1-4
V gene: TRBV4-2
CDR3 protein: ASSQGLNEKLF

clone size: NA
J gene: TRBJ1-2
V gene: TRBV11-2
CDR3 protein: ASSPGAKNYGYT

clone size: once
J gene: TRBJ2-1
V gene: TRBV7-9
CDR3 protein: ASNPKGLWSSYNEQF

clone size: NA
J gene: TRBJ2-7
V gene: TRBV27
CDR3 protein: ASSWGTGGAYEQY

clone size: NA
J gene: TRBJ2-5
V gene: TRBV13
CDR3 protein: ASSLQGRLGPTQY

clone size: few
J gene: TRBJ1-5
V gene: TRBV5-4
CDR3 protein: ASSFHNQPQH

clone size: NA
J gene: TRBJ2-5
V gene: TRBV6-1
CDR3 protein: ASRGTGGGGTQY

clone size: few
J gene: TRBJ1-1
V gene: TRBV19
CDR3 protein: ASENGRTEAF

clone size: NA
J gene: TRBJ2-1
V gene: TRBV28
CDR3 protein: ASSLFGGGGSSYNEQF

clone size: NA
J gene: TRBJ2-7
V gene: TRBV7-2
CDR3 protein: ASSEHRRGYEQY

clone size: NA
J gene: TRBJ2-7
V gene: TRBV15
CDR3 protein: ATSSPTGGGYEQY

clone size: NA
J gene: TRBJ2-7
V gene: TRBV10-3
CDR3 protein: AISSQGGHYEQY

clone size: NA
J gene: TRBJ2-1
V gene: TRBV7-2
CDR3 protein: ASSLVTGQGDNEQF

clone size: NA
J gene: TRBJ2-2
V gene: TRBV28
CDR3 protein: ASTIAGDSGELF

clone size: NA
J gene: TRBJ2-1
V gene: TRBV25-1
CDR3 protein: ASSPYNEQF

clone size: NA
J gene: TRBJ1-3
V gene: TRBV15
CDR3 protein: ATQQHSSGNTIY

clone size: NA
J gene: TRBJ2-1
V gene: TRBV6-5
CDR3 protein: ASSYYRGRTYNEQF

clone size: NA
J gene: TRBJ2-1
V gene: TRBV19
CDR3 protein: ASSVLEDRIYNEQF

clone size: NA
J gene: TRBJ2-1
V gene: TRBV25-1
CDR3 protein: ASSDSRGGGSIDEQF

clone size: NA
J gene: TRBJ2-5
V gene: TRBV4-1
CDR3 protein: ASSHLVDRGLGTQY

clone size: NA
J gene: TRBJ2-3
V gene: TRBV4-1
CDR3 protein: ASSQVLGGGITDTQY